This TCR beta chain comes out of a study of cytotoxic CD8 clonotypes in ibrutinib-treated CLL. The overall study: After a median roughly twelve months on treatment (6 to 36), response samples were drawn. Whole-study findings and limits: Patients showed higher baseline clonality than age-matched healthy donors, and it tracked circulating CD8+ T-cell counts. Contraction or stability on treatment was seen for public clonotypes, which were uncommon.

A note on this clone: The antigen remains undetermined.

V gave up 0 bases and J gave up 1 base; unmatched junction bases: 3. This CDR3 comprises 15 residues. Germline CDR1 reads SGHRS; CDR2 reads YFSETQ. Cryopreserved PBMCs provided approximately 2.2 micrograms of genomic DNA for the TCR beta libraries. Sequencing was performed with immunoSEQ multiplex PCR; in TCRdb, only in-frame clones are kept and a portion is missing. Of 150,000 or so clones in the sample, approximately 80% were seen once. Sequenced here: PBMCs, sampled after 12 months of ibrutinib treatment. The TCR comes from a human donor with chronic lymphocytic leukemia. V usage is TRBV5-1 and J usage is TRBJ2-7; 8 positions agree with TRBD2. Written as DNA, the CDR3 is TGCGCCAGCAGCTTGGGCGCTAGCGGGTCCTACGAGCAGTACTTC. Protein sequence: CASSLGASGSYEQYF.